The T cell receptor (beta chain) under discussion was sequenced for a study of shared clonotypes between healthy human individuals. Whole-study results and caveats: The study's rarefaction showed incomplete sorted-subset sequencing despite large depth. In contrast to clonotypes shared by all four donors, non-shared clonotypes had lower generation probabilities.

This CDR3 has 13 residues. Germline V CDR1 and CDR2: MNHEY, SMNVEV (reference sequence). V was cut by 6 bases and J by 2 bases, with 11 bases left in between. Naive CD8 cells comprised CD45RO-negative, CCR7-positively selected cells, excluding terminally differentiated effector memory CD45RA+ cells. Points on this clone: The antigen is not known. Other DNA sequences within the sample encode an identical CDR3.

Template for every sorted-subset replicate PCR totaled 150 to 250 ng DNA, some 30,000 T cell genomes. Libraries were prepared by immunoSEQ multiplex PCR; TCRdb keeps only in-frame clonotypes and omits some of them. The sample holds 560,000 or so clones, 90% to 97% seen once. V is TRBV27 and J is TRBJ2-7, with TRBD1 as a possible D gene (6 bases). The TCR was taken from a woman under 40 in good health. Sequencing was done on a sample of naive CD8+ T cells sorted from blood. This CDR3 reads CASSPGQTYEQYF. The DNA of the CDR3 is TGTGCCAGCAGCCCCGGACAGACCTACGAGCAGTACTTC.